This TCR beta chain was found in a study of blood T cells in healthy people across ages. General study results and limits: Naive T cell percentage showed a strong correlation with TCR beta diversity. TCR beta diversity, measured per million T cells, fell in a roughly linear way with age.

The length of the CDR3 is 14 residues. With V trimmed by 7 bases and J by 4 bases, 6 bases remained unmatched. The germline V gene encodes CDR1 SGHRS and CDR2 YFSETQ. This clonotype was detected a few times. Its antigen is currently unknown. A second PCR of about 7 to 12 cycles used a sample-barcoded 5' primer and a J-beta primer mix. In TCRdb, the 5' RACE reads were re-called with MiXCR into one record per CDR3 protein. The data show fewer than 1,000,000 distinct CDR3 sequences, with about half seen just once and about a sixth held by the top ten. The rearrangement uses TRBV5-1 and TRBJ2-1, with TRBD2 matching 9 bases. Specimen: blood. The clonotype originates from a man aged 80 or over in good health. In DNA form, the CDR3 reads TGCGCCAGCTCCGGACTAGCGACGTACAATGAGCAGTTCTTC. Translation gives CASSGLATYNEQFF.